The 4 T cell receptor beta chains below were found in one sample sequenced in a study of blood T cell repertoires in COVID-19. Data came from immunoSEQ multiplex PCR; TCRdb stores just in-frame clones and leaves some out. The sample shows about 200,000 clones, over 75% of them seen only once. Sequenced input: peripheral blood. These receptors were collected from a human donor in a cohort sampled during active COVID-19.

The rearrangement joins TRBV6-5 to TRBJ1-1, with 8 positions matching TRBD1. This CDR3 is built from 15 residues. V trimming: 6 bases; J trimming: 0 bases; junction bases outside the gene matches: 6. Germline assignment: CDR1 MNHEY and CDR2 SVGAGI. In nucleotides, the CDR3 is TGTGCCAGCAGACGGGACAGGTCCATGAACACTGAAGCTTTCTTT. It codes for CASRRDRSMNTEAFF.

The sample holds one count of this clone. The chain joins TRBV6-5 to TRBJ1-2, with TRBD1 identical over 7 bases. Germline loops: CDR1 MNHEY, CDR2 SVGAGI. This CDR3 contains 15 residues. Trimming took 0 bases from V and 5 from J; bases not matched to a gene: 6. The CDR3 nucleotides are TGTGCCAGCAGTTACTCGAGCAGGGGGGTATATGGCTACACCTTC. This codes for CASSYSSRGVYGYTF.

The chain recombines TRBV29-1 with TRBJ2-7; TRBD1 might be the D (6 bases). With 3 bases removed from V and 2 bases from J, the gap between germline ends came to 17 bases. The germline gives CDR1 SQVTM, CDR2 ANQGSEA. The CDR3 runs to 15 residues. The CDR3 loop reads CSVDNSQGQAYEQYF. CDR3 bases: TGCAGCGTTGATAATTCGCAGGGGCAGGCCTACGAGCAGTACTTC.

Written as DNA, the CDR3 is TGTGCCAGCAGTCCACCGGGGACAGTTGGCTACACCTTC. It is translated as CASSPPGTVGYTF. The V call is TRBV12-3 or TRBV12-4, the J call TRBJ1-2, with 7 bases identical to TRBD1. CDR3 length: 13 residues. V dropped 5 bases and J dropped 7; count of bases not matched to a gene: 7.